The T cell receptor (beta chain) described here comes from a study of CD8 T cells in ankylosing spondylitis. This CDR3 region has 14 residues. V was shortened by 6 bases and J by 2 bases, with 14 bases between the two germline ends. The germline V gene encodes CDR1 MDHEN and CDR2 SYDVKM. This clonotype was detected a few times. Its antigen is unidentified. Each CDR3 protein gets one entry after TCRdb re-called the 5' RACE reads with MiXCR. The sample contains roughly 160,000 distinct CDR3 sequences, 11% of which appear only once. Study-level points and caveats: Clones linked with disease were CD8+ and fairly uncommon in the peripheral blood. Characteristic, it appeared, of ankylosing spondylitis blood was a TCR beta motif of seven or eight highly homologous variants.

The specimen was blood, either unsorted or a sorted T cell fraction (not recorded which). This receptor was identified in a male donor with ankylosing spondylitis or in good health (not recorded which). This chain connects TRBV28 to TRBJ2-7; D unresolved. In DNA, the CDR3 is TGTGCCAGCAGGAGGTCCCGCAATACCTACGAGCAGTACTTC. Its translation: CASRRSRNTYEQYF.